Following are 25 T cell receptor beta chains from one sample sequenced in a study of cytomegalovirus exposure and HLA in healthy donors. Vbeta (60) and Jbeta (13) primers were used in the PCR. The assay was immunoSEQ multiplex PCR, and TCRdb's table has in-frame clones only and misses some. Among hundreds of thousands of clones listed, roughly four fifths were seen once. Sequenced material: PBMCs. Receptor source: a girl aged 2 to 10 in good health and CMV-seronegative.

The chain carries TRBV2 and TRBJ2-1; D might be TRBD1 (8 bases). CDR3 length equals 14 residues. Germline CDR1 SNHLY, CDR2 FYNNEI. V was cut by 10 bases and J by 6 bases, with 19 bases left in between. CDR3 loop: CAIISDREGNEQFF. In nucleotides, the CDR3 is TGTGCCATTATATCGGACAGGGAGGGCAATGAGCAGTTCTTC.

V is TRBV25-1 and J is TRBJ2-1; D possibly corresponds to TRBD2 (6 bases). Germline assignment: CDR1 MGHDK and CDR2 SYGVNS. Trimming took 2 bases from V and 9 from J, leaving 20 bases between them. This CDR3 has 16 amino acids. The DNA for the CDR3 is TGTGCCAGCAGTGAAAGCCCCGCACTAGGGCGGGGTGAGCAGTTCTTC. Translating it yields CASSESPALGRGEQFF.

Regarding this clone: One junction end does not reproduce the germline sequence, and a read error may be involved. Within the sample, other DNA sequences also encode this same CDR3. This chain links TRBV5-1 with TRBJ1-4; TRBD1 matches 7 bases. Germline CDR1 reads SGHRS; CDR2 reads YFSETQ. This CDR3 region has 14 residues. The CDR3 nucleotides read TGCGCCAGCAGCTTGGGACAGGGCGATGAAAAACTGTTTTTC. This translates into CASSLGQGDEKLFF.

The table lists this clone with a few counts. V usage is TRBV11-2 and J usage is TRBJ2-2, with TRBD2 identical over 12 bases. This CDR3 spans 17 amino acids. Germline CDR1 reads SGHAT; CDR2 reads FQNNGV. After removal of 7 bases from V and 7 bases from J, the junction contained 13 bases not matched to a gene. The CDR3 loop is CASTPPPSGRDGGELFF. The CDR3 DNA follows: TGTGCCAGCACCCCTCCCCCTAGCGGGAGGGACGGCGGGGAGCTGTTTTTT.

V usage is TRBV7-9 and J usage is TRBJ1-2; D might be TRBD1 (6 bases). Trimming removed 2 bases from V and 0 bases from J, with 7 bases in between. Germline CDR1 and CDR2: SEHNR and FQNEAQ (reference sequence). CDR3 size: 14 residues. CDR3 sequence reads: CASSLTGPNYGYTF. CDR3 DNA: TGTGCCAGCAGCTTAACAGGGCCTAACTATGGCTACACCTTC.

The J gene is TRBJ1-4, the V gene TRBV5-6, with 8 nucleotides matching TRBD1. Germline values: CDR1 SGHDT, CDR2 YYEEEE. V shed 4 bases, J shed 6 bases, and the junction held 8 bases outside the gene matches. The CDR3 extends over 15 amino acids. The CDR3 DNA is TGTGCCAGCAGCGAGGGGGGGACAGGATATGAAAAACTGTTTTTT. This codes for CASSEGGTGYEKLFF.

CDR3 nucleotides: TGTGCCAGCAGTGAAATCGAGCGTAGCACAGATACGCAGTATTTT. It specifies CASSEIERSTDTQYF. The chain has TRBV6-1 and TRBJ2-3; no firm D call. The germline gives CDR1 MNHNS, CDR2 SASEGT. V lost 2 bases, J lost 0 bases, and 9 bases lay in between. This CDR3 contains 15 residues.

V and J are TRBV5-1 and TRBJ1-1, with D perhaps TRBD1 (6 bases). Trimming pared 4 bases from V and 8 bases from J, leaving 21 bases between. This CDR3 has 15 amino acids. CDR1 and CDR2 from the germline V gene are SGHRS and YFSETQ. The CDR3 here is CASSEGGGANSEAFF. The CDR3 DNA reads TGCGCCAGCAGCGAGGGGGGGGGCGCAAACTCGGAAGCTTTCTTT.

The chain joins TRBV27 to TRBJ1-2; 9 bases align to TRBD1. The CDR3 length is 15 residues. Germline values: CDR1 MNHEY, CDR2 SMNVEV (reference sequence). V was clipped by 0 bases and J by 4 bases; unmatched bases: 3. CDR3 sequence reads: CASSLSWGQGYGYTF. The CDR3 DNA reads TGTGCCAGCAGTTTATCCTGGGGACAGGGCTATGGCTACACCTTC.

This chain links TRBV10-2 with TRBJ2-3; 13 bases are a match to TRBD2. Per the germline V gene, CDR1 is WSHSY and CDR2 is SAAADI. J gave up 2 bases and V 0 bases, and 5 bases lay outside the gene matches. This CDR3 has 18 residues. CDR3 nucleotide sequence: TGCGCCAGCAGTGAGTCGAGGACTAGCGGGAGATACACAGATACGCAGTATTTT. Protein product: CASSESRTSGRYTDTQYF.

This sequence joins TRBV7-2 and TRBJ1-2; D uncertain. V shed 5 bases and J shed 5 bases, with 15 bases lying between them. The CDR3 length is 14 residues. Germline assignment: CDR1 SGHTA and CDR2 FQGNSA. CDR3 sequence reads: CASSPGGSPYGYTF. CDR3 nucleotides: TGTGCCAGCAGCCCCGGTGGGAGTCCTTATGGCTACACCTTC.

V usage is TRBV7-2 and J usage is TRBJ2-1; 7 bases line up with TRBD2. Unmatched junction bases numbered 6, after V lost 3 bases and J lost 4 bases. The germline V gene encodes CDR1 SGHTA and CDR2 FQGNSA. CDR3 length: 15 residues. The CDR3: CASSFPGLLYNEQFF. The CDR3 coding sequence is TGTGCCAGCAGCTTTCCGGGACTACTTTACAATGAGCAGTTCTTC.

With regard to this clone: Since the CDR3 does not end with the conserved phenylalanine or tryptophan, this likely comes from a read error. No DNA is shown, since the ends of the CDR3 on it are uncertain; the CDR3 is the one TCRdb lists. This chain connects TRBV6-1 to TRBJ1-4; TRBD1 is the table's D call, not checked against the DNA. A total of 17 residues make up the CDR3, ends included. Germline loops: CDR1 MNHNS, CDR2 SASEGT. The CDR3 sequence is CASSESSFGGQGADFLL.

V and J are TRBV11-2 and TRBJ1-4; possible D gene TRBD1, 5 bases. The CDR3 has 15 residues. Germline V CDR1 and CDR2: SGHAT, FQNNGV. Trimming shortened V by 0 bases and J by 8 bases, and 13 bases separated the two germline ends. The CDR3 sequence is CASSLDQGRREKLFF. DNA for the CDR3: TGTGCCAGCAGCTTAGATCAGGGTCGAAGGGAAAAACTGTTTTTT.

The genes are TRBV2 and TRBJ1-6; the D gene is possibly TRBD1 (6 bases). The V end was cut by 4 bases, the J end by 14 bases, with 15 bases between. The CDR3 runs to 13 residues. Germline CDR1 and CDR2: SNHLY and FYNNEI. The DNA of the CDR3 is TGTGCCAGCAGTGGCACCAGGGGAGTTGCCCTCCACTTT. This gives the protein CASSGTRGVALHF.

The rearrangement links TRBV7-9 to TRBJ2-1, with 8 bases identical to TRBD2. The CDR3 covers 14 residues. The ends lost 5 bases at V and 6 bases at J; junction bases unmatched: 6. The germline V gene encodes CDR1 SEHNR and CDR2 FQNEAQ (reference sequence). The CDR3 here is CASSREGLGNEQFF. Written as DNA, the CDR3 is TGTGCCAGCAGCCGGGAGGGGTTAGGCAATGAGCAGTTCTTC.

The sample holds one count of this clone. CDR3 protein: CASSQDRGGIGGYTF. The CDR3 DNA reads as TGCGCCAGCAGCCAAGACCGGGGAGGGATTGGTGGCTACACCTTC. The chain has TRBV4-1 and TRBJ1-2; no reliable D call. Trimming cost V 0 bases and J 7 bases, with 15 bases left between them. Germline CDR1 is MGHRA and CDR2 is YSYEKL. CDR3 size: 15 residues.

The chain combines TRBV13 with TRBJ1-2, with 7 bases lining up with TRBD1. The V segment lost 0 bases and the J segment 3 bases; nucleotides outside the gene matches: 13. CDR1 and CDR2 from the germline V gene are PRHDT and FYEKMQ (reference sequence). The CDR3 length is 18 residues. CDR3 sequence (DNA): TGTGCCAGCAGCTTAGGCCTAGGGACAGCGGTGACCGACTATGGCTACACCTTC. Protein sequence: CASSLGLGTAVTDYGYTF. Using reference TRBV13 and TRBJ1-2 for the parts outside the CDR3, the full variable domain is AAGVIQSPRHLIKEKRETATLKCYPIPRHDTVYWYQQGPGQDPQFLISFYEKMQSDKGSIPDRFSAQQFSDYHSELNMSSLELGDSALYFCASSLGLGTAVTDYGYTFGSGTRLTVV.

Of note for this clone: Distinct nucleotide sequences in the sample also encode this CDR3. The chain carries TRBV29-1 and TRBJ1-1; TRBD1 matches at 9 bases. The germline V gene encodes CDR1 SQVTM and CDR2 ANQGSEA. The CDR3 has 12 residues. J gave up 4 bases and V 6 bases, and 3 bases lay outside the gene matches. CDR3 in DNA: TGCAGCGTGGGGGGACAGGGCACTGAAGCTTTCTTT. Protein product: CSVGGQGTEAFF.

The chain couples TRBV5-3 to TRBJ1-5; D may be TRBD1 (6 bases). TRBV5-3 is an open reading frame whose function is uncertain. CDR3 size: 17 residues. With 4 bases removed from V and 2 bases from J, the gap between germline ends came to 19 bases. In DNA form, the CDR3 reads TGTGCCAGAAGCCCACCCAACCAGGGGTACGGCAATCAGCCCCAGCATTTT. The encoded protein is CARSPPNQGYGNQPQHF.

This chain connects TRBV5-5 to TRBJ1-2, with D possibly matching TRBD1 (5 bases). Trimming cost V 3 bases and J 4 bases, with 10 bases left between them. The CDR3 extends over 13 amino acids. The germline V gene encodes CDR1 SGHKS and CDR2 YYEKEE (reference sequence). CDR3 region: CASSSRQTYGYTF. DNA for the CDR3: TGTGCCAGCAGCTCGCGACAGACCTATGGCTACACCTTC.

J is TRBJ2-7 and V is TRBV6-5; tentatively, D is TRBD2 (5 bases). V lost 5 bases and J 3 bases, leaving 11 bases between the germline ends. CDR3 size: 13 residues. Germline CDR1 and CDR2: MNHEY and SVGAGI. CDR3 DNA sequence: TGTGCCAGCAGTCCCGGGGTCAACTACGAGCAGTACTTC. This gives the protein CASSPGVNYEQYF.

V gene TRBV11-2 combines with J gene TRBJ2-2; maybe TRBD2 (6 bases). Trimming left V 7 bases short and J 1 base short, with 13 bases between. The CDR3 is made up of 15 amino acids. Germline V gene sequence: CDR1 SGHAT, CDR2 FQNNGV. CDR3 amino acids: CASNHGGRNTGELFF. In nucleotides, the CDR3 is TGTGCCAGCAACCATGGGGGGAGGAACACCGGGGAGCTGTTTTTT.

This rearrangement joins TRBV6-6 to TRBJ2-7; perhaps TRBD2 as D (6 bases). In germline, CDR1 is MNHNY, CDR2 SVGAGI (reference sequence). V was shortened by 8 bases and J by 4 bases, with 12 bases between the two germline ends. The CDR3 runs to 12 residues. The CDR3 DNA reads as TGTGCCAGCGGAGGGACCATGTACGAGCAGTACTTC. It translates to CASGGTMYEQYF.

The CDR3 protein is CASSVVAGAYEQYF. As DNA, the CDR3 is TGTGCCAGCAGCGTAGTTGCCGGGGCCTACGAGCAGTACTTC. The chain employs TRBV9 and TRBJ2-7, with D possibly TRBD2 on 5 matching bases. This CDR3 is 14 amino acids long. Germline lookup yields CDR1 SGDLS and CDR2 YYNGEE. Trimming shortened V by 0 bases and J by 2 bases, and 9 bases separated the two germline ends.